This TCR beta chain derives from a study of T-cell reconstitution after alpha-beta-depleted transplantation in children. The CDR3 is 14 residues long. Germline V CDR1 and CDR2: ENHRY, SYGVKD. V gave up 3 bases and J gave up 0 bases, with 9 bases separating them. This clonotype was recorded many times. Construction of the TCRbeta library involved unique molecular identifiers. In TCRdb, the PCR reads were re-called with MiXCR into one record per CDR3 protein. This table has some 290,000 distinct CDR3 sequences, approximately 9.6% appearing once. The clonotype was recovered from a human donor who donated a stem cell graft to a child with SCID. The specimen comprised PBMCs from the stem cell graft donor, sampled from the stem cell graft. V is TRBV10-3 and J is TRBJ2-7; D gene unclear. CDR3 sequence (DNA): TGTGCCATCAGTGATCGGCAGAGCTCCTACGAGCAGTACTTC. Its translation: CAISDRQSSYEQYF.